This TCR beta chain stems from a study of blood T cell repertoires in COVID-19. On the study more broadly: Donors in the United States, Italy and Spain gave samples during acute or convalescent COVID-19. PBMCs, B-cell-depleted T cells, or T cells provided the cDNA or gDNA that made up the material.

Sequenced by immunoSEQ multiplex PCR; TCRdb stores in-frame clones only, minus some. The data show about 260,000 clones, 70% to 90% seen once. The germline V gene encodes CDR1 MNHEY and CDR2 SVGAGI. The CDR3 runs 15 residues. V was pared by 5 bases and J by 7 bases, with 10 bases of the junction left unmatched. What was sequenced was peripheral blood. This chain uses TRBV6-5 with TRBJ2-4; 8 bases line up with TRBD1. The TCR originated in a woman in her 40s with acute or convalescent COVID-19. This chain's CDR3 is CASSLQDREANIQYF. In DNA, the CDR3 is TGTGCCAGCAGTCTCCAGGACAGGGAGGCTAACATTCAGTACTTC.